The next 7 T cell receptor beta chains were all read from a single sample in a study of vaccination and CD4 T cells after COVID-19. Researchers used the Oncomine TCR Beta short-read assay to sequence DNA from cultured CD4+ T cells. TCRdb reprocessed the PCR reads with MiXCR, giving one entry per CDR3 protein. The sample has roughly 20,000 distinct CDR3 sequences, around 33% seen once. The antigens of these receptors remain unknown. The treatment here: approximately 9-day PBMC culture with coronavirus spike peptide pools or control peptides (ViraFEST assay). The sequenced sample consisted of cultured CD4+ T cells from blood. The source of these receptors is a human donor with COVID-19.

The rearrangement uses TRBV20-1 and TRBJ2-3; D perhaps matches TRBD1 (5 bases). The CDR3 consists of 12 residues. Germline V lookup: CDR1 DFQATT, CDR2 SNEGSKA (reference sequence). V shed 2 bases and J shed 5 bases, with 8 bases lying between them. The CDR3, as DNA: TGCAGTGCTAGATCGACAGTAGATACGCAGTATTTT. Its protein is CSARSTVDTQYF.

This clonotype was found a few times. The chain has TRBV12-5 and TRBJ1-1; the D is unclear. Trimming removed 2 bases from V and 0 bases from J, with 7 bases in between. This CDR3 comprises 14 residues. CDR1 and CDR2 (germline): LGHNT, FRNRAP. The CDR3, as DNA: TGTGCTAGTGGTTTGACCGGAATGAACACTGAAGCTTTCTTT. Amino acid sequence: CASGLTGMNTEAFF. Drawing the rest from reference TRBV12-5 and TRBJ1-1, the complete variable domain is DARVTQTPRHKVTEMGQEVTMRCQPILGHNTVFWYRQTMMQGLELLAYFRNRAPLDDSGMPKDRFSAEMPDATLATLKIQPSEPRDSAVYFCASGLTGMNTEAFFGQGTRLTVV.

The chain recombines TRBV7-2 with TRBJ1-4; D not certain. The germline CDR1 and CDR2 sequences are SGHTA and FQGNSA. V lost 6 bases and J 7 bases, leaving 12 bases between the germline ends. The CDR3 consists of 13 residues. CDR3 nucleotides: TGTGCCAGCAGTCCGAACCTGGGTGAAAAACTGTTTTTT. It is translated as CASSPNLGEKLFF.

This clonotype was picked up a small number of times. The V call is TRBV2, the J call TRBJ1-5; D ambiguous. Deletions cut 7 bases from V and 0 bases from J, with 13 bases between. The CDR3 has 15 amino acids. CDR1 and CDR2 from the germline V gene are SNHLY and FYNNEI. The CDR3 nucleotides read TGTGCCAGCAAGGTAGCAGTTACTAGCAATCAGCCCCAGCATTTT. Its translation is CASKVAVTSNQPQHF.

The chain uses TRBV21-1 and TRBJ2-7. TRBV21-1 is tagged as a pseudogene. The CDR3 is 12 amino acids. The CDR3 region has the DNA TGTGCCAGCAGCAAAGATGACTACGGGCAGTACTTC. Its translation: CASSKDDYGQYF.

This chain joins TRBV10-3 and TRBJ2-7; no clear D gene. Trimming cost V 7 bases and J 2 bases, with 15 bases left between them. The CDR3 is 14 residues long. Germline lookup yields CDR1 ENHRY and CDR2 SYGVKD. The CDR3 reads CAITTSQNTYEQYF. In DNA form, the CDR3 reads TGTGCCATCACCACGTCCCAAAATACCTACGAGCAGTACTTC.

The chain has TRBV24-1 and TRBJ1-5; unclear D gene. The length of the CDR3 is 14 residues. Germline CDR1 is KGHDR and CDR2 is SFDVKD. V shed 0 bases and J shed 4 bases, with 6 bases lying between them. The CDR3 spells CATSDLRQNQPQHF. Here the CDR3 DNA reads TGTGCCACCAGTGATTTGCGGCAGAATCAGCCCCAGCATTTT.